Listed here is a single T cell receptor beta chain. The antigen is unknown. Germline V gene data show CDR1 as SGHNT and CDR2 as YYREEE (reference sequence). The V end lost 4 bases, the J end lost 7 bases, and 11 bases lay between the germline ends. The CDR3 is made up of 12 amino acids. These data belong to a study of post-analysis software for immune sequencing data. Study in general: The courses of disease that were included comprised relapsing-remitting, secondary progressive and progressive-relapsing multiple sclerosis.

Points from the study as a whole: F-measure co-clustering was strong for batch-matched samples. Controls significantly exceeded multiple sclerosis patients in normalized Chao1 diversity. The study found TRBV5-6, TRBV5-1 and TRBV20-1 among 5 or 6 TRBV segments more frequent in patients than controls.

Researchers reported that TCR beta cDNA libraries carried unique molecular identifiers. Between 1 and 10 million T cells gave rise to approximately 520,000 cDNA molecules. One entry per CDR3 protein results from TCRdb running MiXCR on the PCR reads. Counted here are hundreds of thousands of distinct CDR3 sequences, 59% occurring once; the ten biggest clones make up 10% to 12%. The receptor's source is a girl aged 2-9 years with multiple sclerosis. V usage is TRBV5-4 and J usage is TRBJ1-2; D might be TRBD1 (6 bases). Sequencing was performed on blood. The DNA for the CDR3 is TGTGCCAGCAGCCCAGGGACAATTGGCTACACCTTC. It codes for CASSPGTIGYTF.